This T cell receptor beta chain was recorded in a study of blood T cell repertoires in COVID-19. Turning to the study itself: The United States, Italy and Spain supplied acute and convalescent COVID-19 samples. T cells, B-cell-depleted T cells, or PBMCs supplied cDNA or gDNA.

The CDR3 loop spans 18 amino acids. Germline CDR1 reads SGHTA; CDR2 reads FQGNSA. With 0 bases clipped from V and 2 bases from J, the junction kept 9 bases outside the gene matches. Per the authors' pipeline: Nucleated cell number was recorded as an estimate derived from reference gene primer amplification. Assay used: immunoSEQ multiplex PCR; TCRdb lists only in-frame clones, some missing. The D gene and trimming were derived from the DNA, and the V and J assignments and clone size from that table. The sample shows around 100,000 clones, under 90% of them seen only once. The sample was peripheral blood. This sequence was found in a human donor in a cohort sampled during active COVID-19. The gene calls are TRBV7-2 and TRBJ2-7, with TRBD2 identical over 11 bases. CDR3 in DNA: TGTGCCAGCAGCTTAGCGGCTAGCGGGGGGAGTTTCACCTACGAGCAGTACTTC. This sequence encodes CASSLAASGGSFTYEQYF.